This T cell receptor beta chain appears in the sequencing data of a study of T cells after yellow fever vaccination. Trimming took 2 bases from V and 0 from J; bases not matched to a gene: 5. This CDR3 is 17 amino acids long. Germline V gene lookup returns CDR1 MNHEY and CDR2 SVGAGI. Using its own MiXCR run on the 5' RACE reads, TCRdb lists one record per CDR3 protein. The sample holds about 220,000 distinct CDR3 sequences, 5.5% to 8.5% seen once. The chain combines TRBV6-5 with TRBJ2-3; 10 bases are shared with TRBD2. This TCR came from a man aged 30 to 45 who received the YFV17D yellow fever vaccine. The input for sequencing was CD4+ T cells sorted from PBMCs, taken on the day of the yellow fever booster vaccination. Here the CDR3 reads CASSYTVAGGSTDTQYF. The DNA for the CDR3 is TGTGCCAGCAGTTACACTGTAGCGGGAGGAAGCACAGATACGCAGTATTTT.